This T cell receptor (beta chain) was recorded in a study of cytomegalovirus exposure and HLA in healthy donors. Study as a whole: As released early, the data held 75 million to 90 million unique TCRs from HLA-typed donors.

Study-wide results and limits: When analyzed later, a missense DCLRE1C variant was found to be linked to TCR beta V- and J-gene trimming.

PCR employed 60 Vbeta and 13 Jbeta primers. Method: immunoSEQ multiplex PCR; TCRdb's copy keeps in-frame clones and lacks some. The sample gives 150,000 or so clones, approximately 81% of which show up once; around 1.5% is in the top ten. Worth noting for this clone: Its antigen remains unknown.

V was clipped by 5 bases and J by 1 base, with 12 bases between them. Germline V CDR1 and CDR2: SEHNR, FQNEAQ (reference sequence). The CDR3 consists of 14 residues. This chain links TRBV7-9 with TRBJ2-7; D perhaps matches TRBD1 (6 bases). The sequenced sample was PBMCs. This clonotype was obtained from a male donor in good health and CMV-seronegative. CDR3 residues: CASSQTGQSYEQYF. CDR3 nucleotide sequence: TGTGCCAGCAGCCAAACTGGACAGTCCTACGAGCAGTACTTC.